The TCR beta chain described here comes from a study of vaccination effects on CD4 cells after COVID-19. In the case of this clone: Its antigen is not identified.

Antigen-specific CD4+ T cells were expanded with viral peptide pools in the ViraFEST assay before sequencing. Around day 10 of culture, CD4+ T cells were separated out. Vaccine recipients had no previous SARS-CoV-2 infection; their nucleocapsid antibodies were negative. Trimming removed 3 bases at V and 2 bases at J, with 14 bases between. Germline V CDR1 and CDR2: SGDLS, YYNGEE. This CDR3 is built from 15 residues. Repertoires were generated with immunoSEQ multiplex PCR, while TCRdb's copy carries only in-frame clones and drops some. Here the sample spans roughly 50,000 clones, nearly 80% being singletons.

The TCR sequence derives from a human donor who received a COVID-19 vaccine. The sample was CD4+ T cells from PBMCs cultured with HCoV-OC43 spike peptides, taken before COVID-19 vaccination. As to subset: HCoV-OC43 spike overlapping peptide pool stimulation. The chain combines TRBV9 with TRBJ2-5, with a weak D call TRBD2 (6 bases). CDR3 loop: CASSGSWDSQETQYF. The CDR3 DNA sequence: TGTGCCAGCAGCGGGAGTTGGGACTCTCAAGAGACCCAGTACTTC.